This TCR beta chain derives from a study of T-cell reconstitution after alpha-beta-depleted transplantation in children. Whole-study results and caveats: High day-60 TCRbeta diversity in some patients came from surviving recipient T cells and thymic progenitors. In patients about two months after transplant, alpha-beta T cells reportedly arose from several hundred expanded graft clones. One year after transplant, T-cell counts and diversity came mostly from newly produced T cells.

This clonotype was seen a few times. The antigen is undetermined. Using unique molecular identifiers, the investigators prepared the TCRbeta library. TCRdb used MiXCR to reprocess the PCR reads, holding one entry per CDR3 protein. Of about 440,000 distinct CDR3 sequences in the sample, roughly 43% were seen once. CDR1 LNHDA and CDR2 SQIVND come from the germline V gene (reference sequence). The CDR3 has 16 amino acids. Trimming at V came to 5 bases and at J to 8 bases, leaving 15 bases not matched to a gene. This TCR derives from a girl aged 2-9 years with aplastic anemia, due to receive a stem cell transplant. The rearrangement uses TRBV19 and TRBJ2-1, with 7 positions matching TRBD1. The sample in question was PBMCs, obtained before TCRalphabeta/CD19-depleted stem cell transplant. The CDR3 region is CASSETGTALQDEQFF. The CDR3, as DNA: TGTGCCAGTAGTGAAACCGGGACAGCTCTACAAGATGAGCAGTTCTTC.